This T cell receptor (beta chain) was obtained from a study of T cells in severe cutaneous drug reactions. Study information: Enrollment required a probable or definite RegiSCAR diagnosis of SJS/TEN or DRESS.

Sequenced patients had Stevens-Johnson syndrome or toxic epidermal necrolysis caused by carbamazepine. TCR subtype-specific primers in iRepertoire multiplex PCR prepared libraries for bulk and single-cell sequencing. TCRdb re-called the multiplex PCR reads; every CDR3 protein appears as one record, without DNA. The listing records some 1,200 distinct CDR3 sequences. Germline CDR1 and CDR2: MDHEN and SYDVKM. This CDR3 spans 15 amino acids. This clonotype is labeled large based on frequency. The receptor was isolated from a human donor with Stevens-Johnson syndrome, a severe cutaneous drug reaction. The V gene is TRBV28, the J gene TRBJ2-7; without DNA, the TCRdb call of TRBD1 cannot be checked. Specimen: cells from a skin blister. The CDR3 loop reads CASRWGQGLTYEQYF.